One sample yielded the 19 T cell receptor beta chains listed below, sequenced in a study of blood T cell repertoires in COVID-19. Clones were read by immunoSEQ multiplex PCR, and TCRdb kept only the in-frame ones, dropping some. Found here are 350,000 or so clones, roughly nine tenths of them singletons; the top ten hold over 3.5%. The sample was peripheral blood. The receptor set was obtained from a woman aged 60-75 years with COVID-19, enrolled during active disease.

This chain uses TRBV5-1 with TRBJ1-4, with D unresolved. Germline loops: CDR1 SGHRS, CDR2 YFSETQ. This CDR3 contains 15 residues. The V end lost 0 bases, the J end lost 1 base, and 7 bases lay between the germline ends. The CDR3 loop is CASSLAGGTNEKLFF. CDR3 sequence (DNA): TGCGCCAGCAGCTTGGCCGGCGGAACTAATGAAAAACTGTTTTTT.

The rearrangement uses TRBV29-1 and TRBJ2-7; 9 bases align to TRBD2. CDR1 and CDR2 from the germline V gene are SQVTM and ANQGSEA. The CDR3 spans 15 residues. The junction had 13 bases not matched to a gene; V was cut back by 4 bases and J by 6 bases. CDR3 in amino acids: CSVVLAGRQTGEQYF. The CDR3 DNA sequence: TGCAGCGTTGTTCTAGCGGGGAGACAAACCGGCGAGCAGTACTTC.

Written as DNA, the CDR3 is TGTGCCAGCAGCCCATTCTTTCAGGGTTGGAACACTGAAGCTTTCTTT. Amino acids: CASSPFFQGWNTEAFF. The chain has TRBV11-2 and TRBJ1-1, with D maybe TRBD1 (5 bases). Trimming removed 5 bases from V and 1 base from J, with 17 bases in between. The CDR3 runs 16 residues. The germline CDR1 and CDR2 sequences are SGHAT and FQNNGV.

The V gene is TRBV3-1 (or the pseudogene TRBV3-2), the J gene TRBJ2-6; TRBD1 agrees at 7 bases. With 5 bases clipped from V and 8 bases from J, the junction kept 3 bases outside the gene matches. The germline V gene has CDR1 LGHDT and CDR2 YNNKEL (reference sequence). CDR3 length equals 13 residues. The CDR3, as DNA: TGTGCCAGCAGCTTCAGGGGGACCAACGTCCTGACTTTC. Encoded protein: CASSFRGTNVLTF.

The chain joins TRBV7-3 to TRBJ2-2; 12 bases are a match to TRBD1. The length of the CDR3 is 16 residues. CDR1 SGHTA and CDR2 FQGTGA come from the germline V gene. J was trimmed by 5 bases and V by 5 bases; bases with no gene match: 6. CDR3: CASSLRDRGHTGELFF. The CDR3 DNA sequence: TGTGCCAGCAGCCTACGGGACAGGGGGCATACCGGGGAGCTGTTTTTT.

J is TRBJ1-3 and V is TRBV5-4, with no clear D. The CDR3 has 16 amino acids. Trimming cost V 0 bases and J 4 bases, with 14 bases left between them. Per the germline V gene, CDR1 is SGHNT and CDR2 is YYREEE (reference sequence). The CDR3 sequence is CASSLGTALSGNTIYF. DNA for the CDR3: TGTGCCAGCAGCTTGGGAACAGCCCTCTCGGGAAACACCATATATTTT.

This chain links TRBV9 with TRBJ2-1; TRBD2 matches at 8 bases. J lost 5 bases, V lost 4 bases, and 8 bases had no gene match. Germline CDR1 is SGDLS and CDR2 is YYNGEE. The CDR3 spans 15 residues. The CDR3 region has the DNA TGTGCCAGCAGCCGGAGGGGGGGACTAGACAATGAGCAGTTCTTC. This encodes CASSRRGGLDNEQFF.

The chain couples TRBV27 to TRBJ1-4; D is possibly TRBD1 (6 bases). The CDR3 length is 16 residues. The V end was cut by 6 bases, the J end by 4 bases, with 18 bases between. The germline gives CDR1 MNHEY, CDR2 SMNVEV (reference sequence). The CDR3 region is CASSLTEGGGNEKLFF. The CDR3 DNA reads TGTGCCAGCAGCCTCACGGAAGGGGGGGGTAATGAAAAACTGTTTTTT.

The chain joins TRBV6-5 to TRBJ1-1; 9 bases fit TRBD1. CDR3 length: 13 amino acids. Germline CDR1 and CDR2: MNHEY and SVGAGI. With 6 bases clipped from V and 5 bases from J, the junction kept 4 bases outside the gene matches. CDR3 in DNA: TGTGCCAGCAGGGACAGGGGCATAACTGAAGCTTTCTTT. Translation gives CASRDRGITEAFF.

V gene TRBV7-9 combines with J gene TRBJ1-2; D is perhaps TRBD1 (6 bases). The CDR3 sequence is 13 residues long. V was pared by 8 bases and J by 8 bases, with 18 bases between. Per the germline V gene, CDR1 is SEHNR and CDR2 is FQNEAQ (reference sequence). DNA for the CDR3: TGTGCCAGCGCCCAAGGGGGGCCAATGGGCTACACCTTC. It is translated as CASAQGGPMGYTF.

DNA of the CDR3: TGTGTCAGAAGCCACAGGGATCTCACTGAAGCTTTCTTT. Protein product: CVRSHRDLTEAFF. V is TRBV7-5 and J is TRBJ1-1; TRBD1, the D gene given by the table, was not confirmed from the DNA. TRBV7-5 is a listed pseudogene. The CDR3 contains 13 residues.

The V gene is TRBV28, the J gene TRBJ1-3, with 7 bases identical to TRBD1. Trimming took 6 bases from V and 9 from J; bases not matched to a gene: 14. This CDR3 region has 15 residues. Germline assignment: CDR1 MDHEN and CDR2 SYDVKM. CDR3 sequence (DNA): TGTGCCAGCAGCAATACCGGGACAGCAAGCGGCACCATATATTTT. Its translation: CASSNTGTASGTIYF.

The chain recombines TRBV5-5 with TRBJ2-5, with 10 bases lining up with TRBD1. Germline assignment: CDR1 SGHKS and CDR2 YYEKEE (reference sequence). CDR3 length equals 14 residues. V shed 4 bases, J shed 5 bases, and the junction held 5 bases outside the gene matches. Here the CDR3 reads CASSGDRGRETQYF. The CDR3 nucleotides are TGTGCCAGCAGCGGGGACAGGGGACGGGAGACCCAGTACTTC.

This chain connects TRBV5-1 to TRBJ1-1; 12 nucleotides match TRBD1. This CDR3 is built from 16 residues. Germline V gives CDR1 SGHRS, CDR2 YFSETQ. V shed 4 bases and J 4 bases; nucleotides not matched to a gene: 8. The CDR3 DNA reads TGCGCCAGCAGCGTCGGGACAGGGGGCGCAGGCACTGAAGCTTTCTTT. Residues: CASSVGTGGAGTEAFF. The full variable domain, in which reference TRBV5-1 and TRBJ1-1 provide the parts outside the CDR3, is KAGVTQTPRYLIKTRGQQVTLSCSPISGHRSVSWYQQTPGQGLQFLFEYFSETQRNKGNFPGRFSGRQFSNSRSEMNVSTLELGDSALYLCASSVGTGGAGTEAFFGQGTRLTVV.

CDR3 DNA: TGTGCCAGTAGTATGGGGGACAGGGTGGGAGAGACCCAGTACTTC. It specifies CASSMGDRVGETQYF. The chain recombines TRBV19 with TRBJ2-5, with 9 bases that match TRBD1. Looked up from germline, CDR1 is LNHDA and CDR2 is SQIVND (reference sequence). The CDR3 length is 15 residues. V gave up 3 bases and J gave up 4 bases; unmatched junction bases: 6. The entire variable domain, with the rest obtained from reference TRBV19 and TRBJ2-5, is as follows: DGGITQSPKYLFRKEGQNVTLSCEQNLNHDAMYWYRQDPGQGLRLIYYSQIVNDFQKGDIAEGYSVSREKKESFPLTVTSAQKNPTAFYLCASSMGDRVGETQYFGPGTRLLVL.

The rearrangement links TRBV19 to TRBJ1-2; 11 nucleotides line up with TRBD1. The CDR3 contains 18 residues. CDR1 is LNHDA and CDR2 is SQIVND in the germline V gene (reference sequence). J was trimmed by 4 bases and V by 5 bases; bases with no gene match: 15. CDR3 in amino acids: CASSSPGQGERSVYGYTF. DNA for the CDR3: TGTGCCAGTAGTTCGCCGGGACAGGGGGAGAGAAGCGTCTATGGCTACACCTTC. Supplemented by reference TRBV19 and TRBJ1-2, the full variable domain reads DGGITQSPKYLFRKEGQNVTLSCEQNLNHDAMYWYRQDPGQGLRLIYYSQIVNDFQKGDIAEGYSVSREKKESFPLTVTSAQKNPTAFYLCASSSPGQGERSVYGYTFGSGTRLTVV.

The V call is TRBV6-5, the J call TRBJ2-5; perhaps TRBD1 as D (6 bases). Germline V gene lookup returns CDR1 MNHEY and CDR2 SVGAGI. This CDR3 has 14 residues. The V end lost 6 bases, the J end lost 1 base, and 12 bases lay between the germline ends. The CDR3 spells CASRTTGIQETQYF. As DNA, the CDR3 is TGTGCCAGCAGAACCACAGGGATCCAAGAGACCCAGTACTTC.

The J gene is TRBJ1-3, the V gene TRBV6-6, with TRBD1 matching over 7 bases. This CDR3 has 15 amino acids. Germline CDR1 MNHNY, CDR2 SVGAGI (reference sequence). Trimming cost V 2 bases and J 2 bases; bases outside gene matches: 3. CDR3 loop: CASSYHTGAGNTIYF. CDR3 sequence (DNA): TGTGCCAGCAGTTACCATACAGGGGCTGGAAACACCATATATTTT.

The V and J genes are TRBV6-5 and TRBJ2-2, with D unclear. V dropped 0 bases and J dropped 3 bases, with 8 bases sitting between them. The V gene's germline CDR1 is MNHEY and CDR2 SVGAGI. This CDR3 is built from 15 residues. The CDR3 DNA reads as TGTGCCAGCAGTTACTCGAACAGTGACACCGGGGAGCTGTTTTTT. Translating gives CASSYSNSDTGELFF.